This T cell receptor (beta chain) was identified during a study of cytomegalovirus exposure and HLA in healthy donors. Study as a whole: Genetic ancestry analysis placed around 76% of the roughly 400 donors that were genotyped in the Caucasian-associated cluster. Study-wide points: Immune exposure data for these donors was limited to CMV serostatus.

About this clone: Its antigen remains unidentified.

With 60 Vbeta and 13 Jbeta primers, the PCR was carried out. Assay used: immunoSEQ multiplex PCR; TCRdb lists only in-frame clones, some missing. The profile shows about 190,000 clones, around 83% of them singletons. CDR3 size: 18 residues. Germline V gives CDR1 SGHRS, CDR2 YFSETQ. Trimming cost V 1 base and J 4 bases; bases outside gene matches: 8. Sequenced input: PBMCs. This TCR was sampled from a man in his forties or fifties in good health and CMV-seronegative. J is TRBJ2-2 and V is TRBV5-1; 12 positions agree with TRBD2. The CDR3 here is CASSLFLAGGPSTGELFF. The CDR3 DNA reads TGCGCCAGCAGCTTGTTCCTAGCGGGAGGGCCATCCACCGGGGAGCTGTTTTTT.